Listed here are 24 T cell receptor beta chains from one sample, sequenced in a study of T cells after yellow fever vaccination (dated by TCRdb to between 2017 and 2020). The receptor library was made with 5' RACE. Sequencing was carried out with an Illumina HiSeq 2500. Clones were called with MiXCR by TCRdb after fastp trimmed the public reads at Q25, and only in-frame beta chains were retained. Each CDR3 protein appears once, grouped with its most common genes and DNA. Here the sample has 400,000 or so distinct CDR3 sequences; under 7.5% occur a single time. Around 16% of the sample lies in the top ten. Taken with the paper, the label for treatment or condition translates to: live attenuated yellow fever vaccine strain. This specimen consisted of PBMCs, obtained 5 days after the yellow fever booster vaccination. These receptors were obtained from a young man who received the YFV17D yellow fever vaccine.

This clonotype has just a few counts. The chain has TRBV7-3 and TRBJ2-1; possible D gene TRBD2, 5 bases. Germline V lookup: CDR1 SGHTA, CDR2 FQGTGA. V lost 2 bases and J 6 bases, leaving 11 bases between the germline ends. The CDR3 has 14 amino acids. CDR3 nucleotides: TGTGCCAGCAGCTTATATCCTAGCCTCAATGAGCAGTTCTTC. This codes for CASSLYPSLNEQFF. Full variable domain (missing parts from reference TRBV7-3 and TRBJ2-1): GAGVSQTPSNKVTEKGKYVELRCDPISGHTALYWYRQSLGQGPEFLIYFQGTGAADDSGLPNDRFFAVRPEGSVSTLKIQRTERGDSAVYLCASSLYPSLNEQFFGPGTRLTVL.

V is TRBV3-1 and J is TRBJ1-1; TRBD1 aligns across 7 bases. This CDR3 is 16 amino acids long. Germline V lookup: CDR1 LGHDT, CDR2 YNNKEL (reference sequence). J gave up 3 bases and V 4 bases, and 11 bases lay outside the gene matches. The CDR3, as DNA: TGTGCCAGCAGCCCCTTATCTCAGGGGGGGGACACTGAAGCTTTCTTT. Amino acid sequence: CASSPLSQGGDTEAFF.

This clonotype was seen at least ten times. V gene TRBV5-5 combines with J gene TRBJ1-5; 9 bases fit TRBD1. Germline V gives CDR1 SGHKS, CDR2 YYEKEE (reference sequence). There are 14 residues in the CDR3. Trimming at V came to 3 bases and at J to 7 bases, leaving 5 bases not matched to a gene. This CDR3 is CASSSTGQGQPQHF. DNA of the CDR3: TGTGCCAGCAGCTCAACGGGACAGGGCCAGCCCCAGCATTTT.

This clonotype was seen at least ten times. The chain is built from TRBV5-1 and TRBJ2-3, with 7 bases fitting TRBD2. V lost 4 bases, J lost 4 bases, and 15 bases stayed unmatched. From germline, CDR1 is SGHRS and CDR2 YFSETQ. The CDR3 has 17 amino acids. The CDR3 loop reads CASSATGTTGVADTQYF. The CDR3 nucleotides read TGCGCCAGCAGCGCCACCGGGACTACTGGAGTCGCAGATACGCAGTATTTT.

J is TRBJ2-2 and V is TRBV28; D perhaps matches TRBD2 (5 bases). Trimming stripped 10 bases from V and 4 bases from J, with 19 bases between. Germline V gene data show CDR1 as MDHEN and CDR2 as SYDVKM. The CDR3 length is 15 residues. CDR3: CAITDPGRGTGELFF. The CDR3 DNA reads TGTGCCATCACAGACCCCGGACGGGGCACCGGGGAGCTGTTTTTT. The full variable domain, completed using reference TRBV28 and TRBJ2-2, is DVKVTQSSRYLVKRTGEKVFLECVQDMDHENMFWYRQDPGLGLRLIYFSYDVKMKEKGDIPEGYSVSREKKERFSLILESASTNQTSMYLCAITDPGRGTGELFFGEGSRLTVL.

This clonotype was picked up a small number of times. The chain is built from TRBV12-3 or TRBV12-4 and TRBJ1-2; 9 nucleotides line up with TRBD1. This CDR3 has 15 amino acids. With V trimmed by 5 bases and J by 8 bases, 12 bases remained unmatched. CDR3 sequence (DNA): TGTGCCAGCAGTCCCCATCGGACAGGGGTAGAAGGCTACACCTTC. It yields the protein CASSPHRTGVEGYTF.

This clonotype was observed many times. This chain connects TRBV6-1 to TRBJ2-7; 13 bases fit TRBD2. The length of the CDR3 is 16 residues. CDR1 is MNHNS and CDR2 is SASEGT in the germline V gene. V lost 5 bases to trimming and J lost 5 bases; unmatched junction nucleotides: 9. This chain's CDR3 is CASSKPTSGRTHEQYF. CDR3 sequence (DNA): TGTGCCAGCAGTAAGCCGACTAGCGGGAGGACCCACGAGCAGTACTTC.

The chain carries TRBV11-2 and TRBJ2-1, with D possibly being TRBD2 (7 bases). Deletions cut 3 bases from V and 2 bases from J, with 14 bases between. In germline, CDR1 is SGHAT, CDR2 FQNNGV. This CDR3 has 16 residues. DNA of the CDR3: TGTGCCAGCAGCTTCTGGGGGCGGGAGACCTACAATGAGCAGTTCTTC. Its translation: CASSFWGRETYNEQFF.

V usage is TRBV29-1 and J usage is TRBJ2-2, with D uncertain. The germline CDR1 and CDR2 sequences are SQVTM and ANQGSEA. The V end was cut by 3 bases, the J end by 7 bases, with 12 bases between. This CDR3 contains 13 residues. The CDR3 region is CSVELAWNGELFF. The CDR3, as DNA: TGCAGCGTTGAGTTGGCTTGGAACGGGGAGCTGTTTTTT.

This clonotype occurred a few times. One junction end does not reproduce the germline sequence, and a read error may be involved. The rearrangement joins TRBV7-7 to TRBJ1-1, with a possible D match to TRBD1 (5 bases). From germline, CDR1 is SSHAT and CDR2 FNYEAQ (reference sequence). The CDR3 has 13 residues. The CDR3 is CASSLGPGREAFF. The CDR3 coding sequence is TGTGCTAGCAGCTTAGGTCCGGGGCGTGAAGCTTTCTTT.

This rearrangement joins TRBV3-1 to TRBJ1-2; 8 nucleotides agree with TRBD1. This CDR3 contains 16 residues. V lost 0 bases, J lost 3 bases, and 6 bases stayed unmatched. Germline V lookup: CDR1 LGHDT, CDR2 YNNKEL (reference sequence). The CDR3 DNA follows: TGTGCCAGCAGCCAAGATGGGGGACAGGCGCACTATGGCTACACCTTC. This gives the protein CASSQDGGQAHYGYTF.

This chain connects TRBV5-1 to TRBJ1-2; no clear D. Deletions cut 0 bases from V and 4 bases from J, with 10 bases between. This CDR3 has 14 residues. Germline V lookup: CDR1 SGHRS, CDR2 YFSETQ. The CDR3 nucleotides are TGCGCCAGCAGCTTGGTAACAGAAGTCTATGGCTACACCTTC. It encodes CASSLVTEVYGYTF.

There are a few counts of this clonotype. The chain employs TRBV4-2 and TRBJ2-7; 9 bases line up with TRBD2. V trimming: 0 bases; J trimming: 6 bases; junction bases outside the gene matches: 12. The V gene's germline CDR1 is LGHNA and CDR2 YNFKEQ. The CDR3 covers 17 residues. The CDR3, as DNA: TGTGCCAGCAGCCAAGAAATGGAGGCTAGCGGGATTGGCGAGCAGTACTTC. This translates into CASSQEMEASGIGEQYF.

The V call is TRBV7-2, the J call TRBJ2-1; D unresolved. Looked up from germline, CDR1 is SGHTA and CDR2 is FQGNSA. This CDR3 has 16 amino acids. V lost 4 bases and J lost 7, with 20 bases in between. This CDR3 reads CASSYLGSLLGNEQFF. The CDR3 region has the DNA TGTGCCAGCAGCTATCTAGGCAGCCTCCTTGGGAATGAGCAGTTCTTC.

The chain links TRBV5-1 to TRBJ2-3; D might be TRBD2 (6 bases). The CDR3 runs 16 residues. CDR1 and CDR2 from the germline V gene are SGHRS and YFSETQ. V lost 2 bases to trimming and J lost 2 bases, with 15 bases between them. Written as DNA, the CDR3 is TGCGCCAGCAGCTTCCCGGAGGGAGCTCTCACAGATACGCAGTATTTT. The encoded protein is CASSFPEGALTDTQYF.

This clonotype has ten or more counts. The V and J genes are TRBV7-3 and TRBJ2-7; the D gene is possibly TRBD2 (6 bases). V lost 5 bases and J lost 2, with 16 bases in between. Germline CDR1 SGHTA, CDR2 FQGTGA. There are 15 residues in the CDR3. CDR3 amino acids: CASSRAGGTTYEQYF. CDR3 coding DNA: TGTGCCAGCAGCCGAGCTGGGGGGACGACCTACGAGCAGTACTTC.

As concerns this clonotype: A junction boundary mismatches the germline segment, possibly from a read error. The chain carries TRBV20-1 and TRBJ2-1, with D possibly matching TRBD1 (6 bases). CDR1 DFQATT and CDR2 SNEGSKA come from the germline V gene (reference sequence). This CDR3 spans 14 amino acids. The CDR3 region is CSASRQVDGNGQFF. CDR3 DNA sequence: TGCAGTGCTAGTAGACAGGTTGACGGCAATGGGCAGTTCTTC.

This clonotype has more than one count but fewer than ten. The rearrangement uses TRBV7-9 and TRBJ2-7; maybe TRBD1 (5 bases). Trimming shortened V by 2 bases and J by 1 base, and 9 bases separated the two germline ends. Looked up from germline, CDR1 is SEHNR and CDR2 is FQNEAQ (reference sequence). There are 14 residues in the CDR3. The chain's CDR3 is CASSLPQGSYEQYF. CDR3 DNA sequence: TGTGCCAGCAGCTTACCCCAGGGTTCCTACGAGCAGTACTTC.

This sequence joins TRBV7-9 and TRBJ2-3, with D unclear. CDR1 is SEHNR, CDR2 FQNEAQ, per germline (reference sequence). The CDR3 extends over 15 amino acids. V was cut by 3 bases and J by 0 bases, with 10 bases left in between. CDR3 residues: CASSFQGPSTDTQYF. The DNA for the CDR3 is TGTGCCAGCAGCTTCCAAGGGCCTAGCACAGATACGCAGTATTTT.

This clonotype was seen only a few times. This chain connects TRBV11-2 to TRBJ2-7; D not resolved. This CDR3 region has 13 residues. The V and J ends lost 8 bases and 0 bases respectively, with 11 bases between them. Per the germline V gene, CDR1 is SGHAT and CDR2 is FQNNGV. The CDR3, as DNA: TGTGCCAGCGAAGGCCGGTCCTCCTACGAGCAGTACTTC. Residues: CASEGRSSYEQYF.

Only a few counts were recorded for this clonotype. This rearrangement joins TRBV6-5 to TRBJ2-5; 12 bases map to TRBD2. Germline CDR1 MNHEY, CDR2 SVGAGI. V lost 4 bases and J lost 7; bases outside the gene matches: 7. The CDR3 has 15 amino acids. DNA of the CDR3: TGTGCCAGCAGTTCGGCTAGCGGGAGGGCCGTGACCCAGTACTTC. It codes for CASSSASGRAVTQYF.

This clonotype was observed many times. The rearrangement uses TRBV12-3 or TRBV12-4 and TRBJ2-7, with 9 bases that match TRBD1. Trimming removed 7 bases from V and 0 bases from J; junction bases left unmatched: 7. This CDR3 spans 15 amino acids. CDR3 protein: CASTSGTGISYEQYF. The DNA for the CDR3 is TGTGCCAGCACCTCCGGGACAGGGATCTCCTACGAGCAGTACTTC.

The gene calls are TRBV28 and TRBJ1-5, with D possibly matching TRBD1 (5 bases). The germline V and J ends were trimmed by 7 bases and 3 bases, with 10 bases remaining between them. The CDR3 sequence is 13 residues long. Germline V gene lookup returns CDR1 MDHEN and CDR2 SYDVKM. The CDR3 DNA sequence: TGTGCCAGCAAGGGGAGGGACAATCAGCCCCAGCATTTT. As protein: CASKGRDNQPQHF.

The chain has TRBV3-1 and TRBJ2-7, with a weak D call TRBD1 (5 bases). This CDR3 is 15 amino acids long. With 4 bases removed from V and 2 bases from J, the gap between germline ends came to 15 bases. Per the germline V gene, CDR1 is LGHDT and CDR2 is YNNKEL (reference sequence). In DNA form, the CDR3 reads TGTGCCAGCAGCCCCTCCCAGGGTTACGCCTACGAGCAGTACTTC. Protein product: CASSPSQGYAYEQYF.